The 18 T cell receptor beta chains below all came from one sample that was sequenced in a study of blood T cell repertoires in COVID-19. Assay used: immunoSEQ multiplex PCR; TCRdb lists only in-frame clones, some missing. Of about 170,000 clones listed, roughly nine tenths are singletons. Material for sequencing was peripheral blood. The receptors shown here come from a man aged 70 or older with acute or convalescent COVID-19.

The rearrangement uses TRBV6-5 and TRBJ2-1; possible D gene TRBD2, 6 bases. Germline V gene lookup returns CDR1 MNHEY and CDR2 SVGAGI. V shed 0 bases and J shed 1 base, with 7 bases lying between them. This CDR3 has 15 residues. This CDR3 is CASSYSAGSYNEQFF. CDR3 nucleotide sequence: TGTGCCAGCAGTTACTCGGCGGGGTCCTACAATGAGCAGTTCTTC.

The rearrangement links TRBV19 to TRBJ1-5, with D tentatively TRBD1 (6 bases). Trimming removed 8 bases from V and 0 bases from J, with 11 bases in between. From germline, CDR1 is LNHDA and CDR2 SQIVND (reference sequence). The CDR3 length is 14 residues. CDR3 region: CASQGLYSNQPQHF. For the CDR3, the DNA is TGTGCCAGTCAGGGGCTATATAGCAATCAGCCCCAGCATTTT.

This clone was seen only a few times. V gene TRBV2 combines with J gene TRBJ1-1; the D gene is possibly TRBD1 (6 bases). CDR1 and CDR2 from the germline V gene are SNHLY and FYNNEI. The length of the CDR3 is 13 residues. Trimming took 10 bases from V and 11 from J, leaving 23 bases between them. CDR3 loop: CATSQGVGSRAFF. Here the CDR3 DNA reads TGTGCCACCTCACAGGGCGTGGGTTCGCGGGCTTTCTTT.

The V gene is TRBV7-9, the J gene TRBJ2-3; a possible D gene is TRBD2 (6 bases). The CDR3 is 16 amino acids. The germline V gene has CDR1 SEHNR and CDR2 FQNEAQ (reference sequence). Trimming pared 5 bases from V and 2 bases from J, leaving 17 bases between. The CDR3 DNA is TGTGCCAGCAGCAAGGGGTGGGGGGTGAACACAGATACGCAGTATTTT. Translation: CASSKGWGVNTDTQYF.

The V call is TRBV27, the J call TRBJ1-6; TRBD1 agrees at 7 bases. CDR3 length: 14 amino acids. Germline V CDR1 and CDR2: MNHEY, SMNVEV (reference sequence). J lost 5 bases, V lost 7 bases, and 5 bases had no gene match. The CDR3 loop reads CASTPTGNNSPLHF. The CDR3 nucleotides read TGTGCCAGCACCCCGACAGGGAATAATTCACCCCTCCACTTT.

The CDR3 protein is CASSSMGLAGTGTQYF. CDR3 nucleotide sequence: TGTGCCAGCAGTTCCATGGGACTAGCGGGAACTGGGACCCAGTACTTC. The chain links TRBV28 to TRBJ2-5; 13 nucleotides agree with TRBD2. CDR1 and CDR2 (germline): MDHEN, SYDVKM. The CDR3 runs 16 residues. J gave up 7 bases and V 4 bases, and 9 bases lay outside the gene matches.

This chain connects TRBV6-6 to TRBJ2-3; the D gene is possibly TRBD2 (5 bases). The V gene lost 3 bases and the J gene lost 6 bases, with 7 bases spanning the gap. Germline V lookup: CDR1 MNHNY, CDR2 SVGAGI (reference sequence). The CDR3 spans 12 residues. The DNA of the CDR3 is TGTGCCAGCAGTTATTCGGGGGATACGCAGTATTTT. It encodes CASSYSGDTQYF.

The genes are TRBV7-9 and TRBJ1-2, with D uncertain. Germline V gives CDR1 SEHNR, CDR2 FQNEAQ (reference sequence). Trimming removed 1 base at V and 8 bases at J, with 8 bases between. This CDR3 region has 12 residues. The CDR3 DNA sequence: TGTGCCAGCAGCTTAGGGGGAGAGGGCTACACCTTC. It yields the protein CASSLGGEGYTF.

The chain uses TRBV29-1 and TRBJ2-5, with D possibly TRBD2 on 6 matching bases. Trimming pared 4 bases from V and 4 bases from J, leaving 16 bases between. The germline CDR1 and CDR2 sequences are SQVTM and ANQGSEA. The CDR3 extends over 14 amino acids. CDR3 sequence: CSVASSGTSETQYF. As DNA, the CDR3 is TGCAGCGTTGCATCCTCCGGGACTTCAGAGACCCAGTACTTC.

This clone was seen a single time. The chain recombines TRBV15 with TRBJ2-7, with 9 nucleotides matching TRBD1. The CDR3 spans 14 residues. Germline CDR1 reads LNHNV; CDR2 reads YYDKDF (reference sequence). Germline trimming cut 8 bases from V and 1 base from J; bases unmatched to any gene: 6. The CDR3 nucleotides are TGTGCCACCTTCCGGGACAGGGATTCCTACGAGCAGTACTTC. Its protein is CATFRDRDSYEQYF.

The CDR3 DNA follows: TGTGCCAGCAGCCAAAGCGTCCAGGGGACCGGGGAGCTGTTTTTT. As protein: CASSQSVQGTGELFF. The chain uses TRBV3-1 (or the pseudogene TRBV3-2) and TRBJ2-2; maybe TRBD1 (6 bases). With 2 bases removed from V and 5 bases from J, the gap between germline ends came to 12 bases. Germline CDR1 is LGHDT and CDR2 is YNNKEL (reference sequence). This CDR3 is 15 amino acids long.

The rearrangement links TRBV19 to TRBJ2-7, with 7 bases that match TRBD2. After removal of 5 bases from V and 4 bases from J, the junction contained 14 bases not matched to a gene. The CDR3 extends over 16 amino acids. From germline, CDR1 is LNHDA and CDR2 SQIVND (reference sequence). CDR3 sequence (DNA): TGTGCCAGTAGTCCCGACGTCCCGGGCGGGGGTTACGAGCAGTACTTC. Encoded protein: CASSPDVPGGGYEQYF.

The rearrangement joins TRBV27 to TRBJ1-6; 9 bases fit TRBD1. The CDR3 extends over 14 amino acids. CDR1 and CDR2 from the germline V gene are MNHEY and SMNVEV (reference sequence). J lost 10 bases, V lost 4 bases, and 5 bases had no gene match. DNA of the CDR3: TGTGCCAGCAGTTCGGACAGGGGAAGGTCACCCCTCCACTTT. This translates into CASSSDRGRSPLHF.

J is TRBJ2-1 and V is TRBV7-9; 11 nucleotides align to TRBD2. The V segment lost 5 bases and the J segment 7 bases; nucleotides outside the gene matches: 10. From germline, CDR1 is SEHNR and CDR2 FQNEAQ (reference sequence). This CDR3 region has 16 residues. The CDR3 sequence: CASSRSTSGSLNEQFF. The CDR3 nucleotides read TGTGCCAGCAGCCGTTCAACTAGCGGGAGTTTAAATGAGCAGTTCTTC.

The chain has TRBV3-1 (or the pseudogene TRBV3-2) and TRBJ1-1, with TRBD1 matching 7 bases. In germline, CDR1 is LGHDT, CDR2 YNNKEL (reference sequence). This CDR3 contains 14 residues. V gave up 4 bases and J gave up 7 bases; unmatched junction bases: 9. CDR3 residues: CASSLFEGASEAFF. In nucleotides, the CDR3 is TGTGCCAGCAGCCTTTTTGAGGGGGCAAGTGAAGCTTTCTTT.

This chain connects TRBV5-4 to TRBJ2-1; D might be TRBD2 (6 bases). V lost 7 bases and J lost 4, with 18 bases in between. The CDR3 spans 15 residues. Germline lookup yields CDR1 SGHNT and CDR2 YYREEE (reference sequence). The chain's CDR3 is CASGLGGALYNEQFF. DNA for the CDR3: TGTGCCAGCGGCCTGGGCGGGGCCCTTTACAATGAGCAGTTCTTC.

The chain uses TRBV9 and TRBJ2-7, with D perhaps matching TRBD1 (5 bases). The germline V and J ends were trimmed by 0 bases and 7 bases, with 17 bases remaining between them. Germline V gene lookup returns CDR1 SGDLS and CDR2 YYNGEE. The CDR3 runs to 15 residues. CDR3 amino acids: CASSVDWQGGREQYF. The DNA of the CDR3 is TGTGCCAGCAGCGTAGATTGGCAGGGCGGACGAGAGCAGTACTTC.

The V call is TRBV28, the J call TRBJ1-2; no definite D call. Per the germline V gene, CDR1 is MDHEN and CDR2 is SYDVKM. The CDR3 consists of 13 residues. V was cut by 3 bases and J by 8 bases, with 13 bases left in between. DNA of the CDR3: TGTGCCAGCAGTTTCGGTTCGCGGTGGGGCTACACCTTC. Translating gives CASSFGSRWGYTF.